The clone carrying this T cell receptor beta chain was detected a few times. Its target is unknown. A sample-barcoded 5' primer and a J-beta primer mix were used in a second PCR of roughly 6 to 11 cycles. TCRdb redid the calling of the 5' RACE reads with MiXCR, one entry per CDR3 protein. The repertoire holds over 950,000 distinct CDR3 sequences, with around two fifths as singletons. The record originates from a study of blood T cells in healthy people across ages. Study findings and constraints: A greater number of naive CD4+ cells and higher diversity distinguished long-lived donors from aged donors. Without sorted subsets, naive and antigen-experienced compartments could not be conclusively compared.

Germline loops: CDR1 SGHTA, CDR2 FQGTGA. CDR3 size: 19 residues. V lost 1 base and J lost 2, with 21 bases in between. Per-sample PBMC isolation yielded at least 6.5 million cells. Total RNA extraction produced at least 5 micrograms (per sample) for the study. Sequenced material: blood. The rearrangement uses TRBV7-3 and TRBJ2-1; no clear D gene. The TCR was taken from a man younger than 30 in good health. Written as DNA, the CDR3 is TGTGCCAGCAGCTTAAAGGGCGGCTTCTGGAAAGAGGCCTACAATGAGCAGTTCTTC. The encoded protein is CASSLKGGFWKEAYNEQFF.